The 13 T cell receptor beta chains presented below share a single source sample, sequenced in a study of blood T cell repertoires in COVID-19. The table came from immunoSEQ multiplex PCR; TCRdb's copy has only in-frame clones and leaves some out. Here the sample spans about 74,000 clones, 70% to 80% being singletons. The sequencing input was peripheral blood. The receptors shown here come from a human donor in a cohort sampled during active COVID-19.

The rearrangement uses TRBV3-1 (or the pseudogene TRBV3-2) and TRBJ2-5; D is unclear. V dropped 2 bases and J dropped 5 bases, with 9 bases sitting between them. Germline V gene lookup returns CDR1 LGHDT and CDR2 YNNKEL (reference sequence). The CDR3 totals 13 residues. The CDR3 here is CASSQLSIETQYF. In DNA form, the CDR3 reads TGTGCCAGCAGCCAACTCAGTATTGAGACCCAGTACTTC.

This clone was seen more than once but under ten times. The chain employs TRBV19 and TRBJ2-5, with D perhaps matching TRBD2 (5 bases). CDR3 length: 13 amino acids. Germline V CDR1 and CDR2: LNHDA, SQIVND (reference sequence). Trimming took off 6 bases at V and 0 bases at J, with 8 bases between the two ends. The CDR3 coding sequence is TGTGCCAGTAGGGACTGGAACCAAGAGACCCAGTACTTC. Its translation: CASRDWNQETQYF.

This rearrangement joins TRBV11-1 to TRBJ1-2; 7 bases are a match to TRBD1. The CDR3 runs 14 residues. Germline CDR1 SGHAT, CDR2 FQDESV (reference sequence). The junction had 7 bases not matched to a gene; V was cut back by 2 bases and J by 7 bases. The CDR3 DNA reads TGTGCCAGCAGCTTAAATCAGGGGGTGATTGGCTACACCTTC. It yields the protein CASSLNQGVIGYTF.

The V call is TRBV19, the J call TRBJ1-6; D remains unclear. The germline V gene has CDR1 LNHDA and CDR2 SQIVND (reference sequence). The CDR3 is 14 residues long. Trimming removed 3 bases at V and 8 bases at J, with 11 bases between. CDR3 nucleotides: TGTGCCAGTAGTATTTCCACGGCGGATTCACCCCTCCACTTT. The encoded protein is CASSISTADSPLHF.

The chain couples TRBV5-4 to TRBJ2-1; TRBD2 aligns across 10 bases. The V gene's germline CDR1 is SGHNT and CDR2 YYREEE (reference sequence). V trimming: 1 base; J trimming: 10 bases; junction bases outside the gene matches: 5. The length of the CDR3 is 14 residues. The CDR3 loop reads CASSLRTSGLEQFF. The CDR3 DNA follows: TGTGCCAGCAGCTTGAGGACTAGCGGATTAGAGCAGTTCTTC.

This clone has only a few counts. The chain employs TRBV15 and TRBJ1-1; 8 bases agree with TRBD1. The CDR3 is 15 amino acids. V lost 0 bases and J lost 7; bases outside the gene matches: 7. CDR1 is LNHNV, CDR2 YYDKDF, per germline (reference sequence). The CDR3 DNA reads as TGTGCCACCAGCAGAGACCCCGACAGGGGACTTGAAGCTTTCTTT. This sequence encodes CATSRDPDRGLEAFF.

The V and J genes are TRBV6-5 and TRBJ2-7, with 7 bases matching TRBD2. The ends lost 6 bases at V and 2 bases at J; junction bases unmatched: 7. The CDR3 extends over 14 amino acids. Germline-derived CDR1 and CDR2 are MNHEY and SVGAGI. CDR3 nucleotide sequence: TGTGCCAGCAGGTTTTCCAGCGGGACCTACGAGCAGTACTTC. It yields the protein CASRFSSGTYEQYF.

This chain links TRBV29-1 with TRBJ2-3; 14 bases match TRBD2. The germline V gene has CDR1 SQVTM and CDR2 ANQGSEA. With 4 bases clipped from V and 7 bases from J, the junction kept 4 bases outside the gene matches. This CDR3 spans 14 amino acids. In DNA, the CDR3 is TGCAGCGTTGGACTAGCGGGAGGGCCGAATACGCAGTATTTT. The encoded protein is CSVGLAGGPNTQYF.

This clone was observed once. The chain is built from TRBV5-1 and TRBJ2-7, with 8 bases lining up with TRBD2. The CDR3 contains 14 residues. J gave up 1 base and V 3 bases, and 3 bases lay outside the gene matches. Germline CDR1 reads SGHRS; CDR2 reads YFSETQ. The CDR3 DNA sequence: TGCGCCAGCAGCTGGGGCGGGGGGTCCTACGAGCAGTACTTC. Its protein is CASSWGGGSYEQYF.

This clone was counted only a few times. The V gene is TRBV2, the J gene TRBJ2-7; TRBD2 agrees at 9 bases. The CDR3 has 16 amino acids. The trim removed 0 bases at V and 4 bases at J, leaving 7 bases unmatched. Germline assignment: CDR1 SNHLY and CDR2 FYNNEI. The CDR3: CASSEAQREAFYEQYF. CDR3 DNA sequence: TGTGCCAGCAGTGAAGCACAGCGGGAGGCCTTTTACGAGCAGTACTTC. The variable domain in full, completed from reference TRBV2 and TRBJ2-7, reads EPEVTQTPSHQVTQMGQEVILRCVPISNHLYFYWYRQILGQKVEFLVSFYNNEISEKSEIFDDQFSVERPDGSNFTLKIRSTKLEDSAMYFCASSEAQREAFYEQYFGPGTRLTVT.

The V gene is TRBV4-1, the J gene TRBJ2-1, with 7 positions matching TRBD2. V shed 0 bases, J shed 7 bases, and the junction held 18 bases outside the gene matches. CDR1 MGHRA and CDR2 YSYEKL come from the germline V gene. The CDR3 sequence is 19 residues long. The CDR3: CASSQDLVRLAVGRNEQFF. The CDR3, as DNA: TGCGCCAGCAGCCAAGATCTTGTGAGACTAGCCGTCGGCAGGAATGAGCAGTTCTTC.

The chain couples TRBV7-2 to TRBJ1-1; 11 bases agree with TRBD1. The CDR3 extends over 14 amino acids. Germline values: CDR1 SGHTA, CDR2 FQGNSA. Trimming took 5 bases from V and 5 from J; bases not matched to a gene: 4. The CDR3 DNA is TGTGCCAGCAGCGGACAGGGGGCTAGGACTGAAGCTTTCTTT. This sequence encodes CASSGQGARTEAFF.

The V call is TRBV19, the J call TRBJ2-1; 7 nucleotides match TRBD2. Germline V lookup: CDR1 LNHDA, CDR2 SQIVND (reference sequence). The CDR3 runs 14 residues. V lost 7 bases to trimming and J lost 8 bases; unmatched junction nucleotides: 11. In DNA, the CDR3 is TGTGCCAGTAACCGGGCGGGGGTAGGCGATGAGCAGTTCTTC. Its translation is CASNRAGVGDEQFF.